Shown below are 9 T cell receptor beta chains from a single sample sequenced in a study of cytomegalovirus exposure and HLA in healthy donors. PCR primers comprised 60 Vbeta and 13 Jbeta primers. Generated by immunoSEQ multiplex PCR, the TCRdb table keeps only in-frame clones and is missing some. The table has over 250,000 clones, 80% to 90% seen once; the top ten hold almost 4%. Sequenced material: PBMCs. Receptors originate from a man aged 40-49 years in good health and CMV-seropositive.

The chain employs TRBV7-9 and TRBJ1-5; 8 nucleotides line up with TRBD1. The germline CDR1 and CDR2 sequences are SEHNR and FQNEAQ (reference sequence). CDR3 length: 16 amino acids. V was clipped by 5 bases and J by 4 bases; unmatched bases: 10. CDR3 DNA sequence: TGTGCCAGCAGCGTAGGACAGGGTGTGACAAATCAGCCCCAGCATTTT. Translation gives CASSVGQGVTNQPQHF.

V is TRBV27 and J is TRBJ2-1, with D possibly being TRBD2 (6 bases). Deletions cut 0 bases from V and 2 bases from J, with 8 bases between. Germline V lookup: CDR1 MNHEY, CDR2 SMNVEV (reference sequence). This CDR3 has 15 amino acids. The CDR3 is CASSLSGGAYNEQFF. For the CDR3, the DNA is TGTGCCAGCAGTTTATCGGGCGGGGCCTACAATGAGCAGTTCTTC.

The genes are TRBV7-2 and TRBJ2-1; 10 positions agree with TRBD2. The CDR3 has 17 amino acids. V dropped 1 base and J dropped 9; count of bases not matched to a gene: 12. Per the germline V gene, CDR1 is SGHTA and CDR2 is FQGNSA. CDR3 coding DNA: TGTGCCAGCAGCTTAGGTACAGCGGGAGGGCCTTTAGGTGAGCAGTTCTTC. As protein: CASSLGTAGGPLGEQFF.

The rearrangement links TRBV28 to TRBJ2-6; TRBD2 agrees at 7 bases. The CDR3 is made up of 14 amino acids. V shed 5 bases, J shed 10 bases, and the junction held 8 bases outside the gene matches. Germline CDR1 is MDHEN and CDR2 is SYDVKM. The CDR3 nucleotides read TGTGCCAGCAGTCCCACGGGGGAGGGAAACGTCCTGACTTTC. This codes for CASSPTGEGNVLTF.

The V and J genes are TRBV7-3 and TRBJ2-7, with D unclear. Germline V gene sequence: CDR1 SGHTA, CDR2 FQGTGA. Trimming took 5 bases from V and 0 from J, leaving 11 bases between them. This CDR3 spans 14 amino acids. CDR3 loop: CASSPQPLSYEQYF. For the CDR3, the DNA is TGTGCCAGCAGCCCACAACCCCTCTCCTACGAGCAGTACTTC.

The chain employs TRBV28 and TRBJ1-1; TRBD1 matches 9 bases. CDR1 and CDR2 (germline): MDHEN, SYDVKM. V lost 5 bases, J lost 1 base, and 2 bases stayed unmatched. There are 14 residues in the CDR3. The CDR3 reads CASSKTGGNTEAFF. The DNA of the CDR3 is TGTGCCAGCAGTAAGACAGGGGGGAACACTGAAGCTTTCTTT. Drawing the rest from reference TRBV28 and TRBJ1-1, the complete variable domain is DVKVTQSSRYLVKRTGEKVFLECVQDMDHENMFWYRQDPGLGLRLIYFSYDVKMKEKGDIPEGYSVSREKKERFSLILESASTNQTSMYLCASSKTGGNTEAFFGQGTRLTVV.

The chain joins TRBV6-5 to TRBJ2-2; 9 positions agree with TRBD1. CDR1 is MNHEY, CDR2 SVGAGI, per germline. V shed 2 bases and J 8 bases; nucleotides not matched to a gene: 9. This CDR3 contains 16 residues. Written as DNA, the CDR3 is TGTGCCAGCAGTTACCACAACAGGGGGCTTGAGGGGGAGCTGTTTTTT. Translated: CASSYHNRGLEGELFF.

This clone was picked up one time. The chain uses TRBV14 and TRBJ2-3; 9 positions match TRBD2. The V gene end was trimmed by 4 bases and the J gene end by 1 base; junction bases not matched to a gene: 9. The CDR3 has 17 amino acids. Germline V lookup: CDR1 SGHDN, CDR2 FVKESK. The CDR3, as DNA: TGTGCCAGCAGCCCCCGTTTCGGCGGGGGGGGCACAGATACGCAGTATTTT. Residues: CASSPRFGGGGTDTQYF.

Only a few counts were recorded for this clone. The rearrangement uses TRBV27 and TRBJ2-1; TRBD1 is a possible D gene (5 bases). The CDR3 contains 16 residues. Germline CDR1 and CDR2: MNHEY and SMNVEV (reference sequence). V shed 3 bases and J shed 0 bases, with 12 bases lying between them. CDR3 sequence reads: CASSFLQGSSYNEQFF. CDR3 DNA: TGTGCCAGCAGTTTCCTCCAGGGTAGCTCCTACAATGAGCAGTTCTTC.